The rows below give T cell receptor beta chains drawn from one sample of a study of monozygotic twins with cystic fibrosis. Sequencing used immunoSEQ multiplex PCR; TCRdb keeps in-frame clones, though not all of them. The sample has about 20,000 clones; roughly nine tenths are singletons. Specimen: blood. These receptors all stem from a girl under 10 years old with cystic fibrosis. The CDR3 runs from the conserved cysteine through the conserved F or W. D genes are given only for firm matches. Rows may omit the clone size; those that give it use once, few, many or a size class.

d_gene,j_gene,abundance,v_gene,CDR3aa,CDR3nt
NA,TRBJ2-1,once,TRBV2,CASMTGAGEQFF,TGTGCCAGCATGACGGGGGCGGGGGAGCAGTTCTTC
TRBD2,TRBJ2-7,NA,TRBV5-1,CASSLVSGAATYEQYF,TGCGCCAGCAGCTTGGTTAGCGGGGCAGCTACCTACGAGCAGTACTTC
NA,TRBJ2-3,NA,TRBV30,CAWSTRTDTQYF,TGTGCCTGGAGTACCCGCACAGATACGCAGTATTTT
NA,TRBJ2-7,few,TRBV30,CAWTPTDILEQYF,TGTGCCTGGACTCCGACAGACATATTGGAGCAGTACTTC
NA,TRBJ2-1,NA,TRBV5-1,CASSLSQGGYNEQFF,TGCGCCAGCAGCTTATCCCAGGGGGGGTACAATGAGCAGTTCTTC
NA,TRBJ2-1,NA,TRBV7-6,CASSPGDYNEQFF,TGTGCCAGCAGCCCCGGCGACTACAATGAGCAGTTCTTC
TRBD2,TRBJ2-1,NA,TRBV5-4,CASSRDYSYNEQFF,TGTGCCAGCAGCCGGGACTACTCCTACAATGAGCAGTTCTTC
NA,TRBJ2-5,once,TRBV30,CAWSAGGRETQYF,TGTGCCTGGAGTGCGGGGGGCAGGGAGACCCAGTACTTC
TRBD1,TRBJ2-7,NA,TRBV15,CATSNDRGPYEQYF,TGTGCCACCAGCAATGACAGGGGTCCCTACGAGCAGTACTTC
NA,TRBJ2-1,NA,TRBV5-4,CASSLSGSHNEQFF,TGTGCCAGCAGCTTGTCTGGTTCCCACAATGAGCAGTTCTTC
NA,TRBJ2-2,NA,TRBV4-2,CASSQPQALNTGELFF,TGTGCCAGCAGCCAACCCCAAGCGCTGAACACCGGGGAGCTGTTTTTT
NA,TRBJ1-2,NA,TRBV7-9,CASSQTGLSDGYTF,TGTGCCAGCAGCCAAACAGGGTTATCCGATGGCTACACCTTC
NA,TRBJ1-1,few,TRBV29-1,CSVDSPTINTEAFF,TGCAGCGTTGATAGCCCGACAATTAACACTGAAGCTTTCTTT
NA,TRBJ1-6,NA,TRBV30,CAWSVEQRGPLHF,TGTGCCTGGAGTGTAGAGCAGAGGGGGCCCCTCCACTTT
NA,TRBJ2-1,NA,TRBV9,CASSVRGGPYNEQFF,TGTGCCAGCAGCGTAAGGGGGGGCCCCTACAATGAGCAGTTCTTC
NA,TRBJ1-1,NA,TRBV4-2,CASSQEPSGGTYTEAFF,TGTGCCAGCAGCCAAGAGCCGTCTGGGGGGACCTACACTGAAGCTTTCTTT
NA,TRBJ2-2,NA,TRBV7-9,CASSSPGGLGTGELFF,TGTGCCAGCAGCTCACCCGGGGGGCTGGGCACCGGGGAGCTGTTTTTT
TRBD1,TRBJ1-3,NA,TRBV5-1,CASSPEGTVGYSGNTIYF,TGCGCCAGCAGCCCAGAGGGGACAGTGGGGTACTCTGGAAACACCATATATTTT
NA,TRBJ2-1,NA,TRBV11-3,CASSLGGASNEQFF,TGTGCCAGCAGCCTGGGGGGGGCTTCGAATGAGCAGTTCTTC
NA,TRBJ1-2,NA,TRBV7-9,CASSLDNFHGYTF,TGTGCCAGCAGCTTAGATAACTTTCATGGCTACACCTTC
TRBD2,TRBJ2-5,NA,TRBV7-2,CASSSPAGTQETQYF,TGTGCCAGCAGCTCGCCAGCGGGAACTCAAGAGACCCAGTACTTC
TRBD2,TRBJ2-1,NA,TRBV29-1,CSLGTSGNPQDNEQFF,TGCAGCCTCGGGACTAGCGGGAACCCTCAGGACAATGAGCAGTTCTTC
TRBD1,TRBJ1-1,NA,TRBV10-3,CAIRDREGTEAFF,TGTGCCATCAGGGACAGGGAGGGCACTGAAGCTTTCTTT
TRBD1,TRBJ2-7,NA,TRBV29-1,CSVMVWDSHYEQYF,TGCAGCGTAATGGTTTGGGACAGCCACTACGAGCAGTACTTC
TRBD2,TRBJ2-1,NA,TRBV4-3,CASSQDTAGEFLFEQFF,TGCGCCAGCAGCCAAGACACAGCGGGAGAGTTTTTATTTGAGCAGTTCTTC
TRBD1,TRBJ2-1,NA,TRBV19,CASRPPTGQGQFF,TGTGCCAGTAGACCCCCCACAGGACAGGGGCAGTTCTTC